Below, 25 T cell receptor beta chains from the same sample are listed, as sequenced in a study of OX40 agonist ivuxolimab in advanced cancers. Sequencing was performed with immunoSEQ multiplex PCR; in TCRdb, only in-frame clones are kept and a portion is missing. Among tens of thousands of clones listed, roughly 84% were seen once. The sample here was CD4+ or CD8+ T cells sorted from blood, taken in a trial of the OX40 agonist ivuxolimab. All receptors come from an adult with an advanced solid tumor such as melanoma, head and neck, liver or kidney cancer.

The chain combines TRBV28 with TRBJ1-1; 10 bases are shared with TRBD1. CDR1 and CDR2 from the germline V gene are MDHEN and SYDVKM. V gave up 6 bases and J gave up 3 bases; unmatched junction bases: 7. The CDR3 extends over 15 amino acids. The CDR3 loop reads CASRSTGTGDTEAFF. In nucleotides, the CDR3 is TGTGCCAGCAGATCGACCGGGACAGGGGACACTGAAGCTTTCTTT.

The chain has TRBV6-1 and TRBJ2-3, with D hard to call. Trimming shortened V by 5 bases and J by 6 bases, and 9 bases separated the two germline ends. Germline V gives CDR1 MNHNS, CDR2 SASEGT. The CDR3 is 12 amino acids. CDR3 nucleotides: TGTGCCAGCAGTCCAAAGGTGGATACGCAGTATTTT. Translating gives CASSPKVDTQYF.

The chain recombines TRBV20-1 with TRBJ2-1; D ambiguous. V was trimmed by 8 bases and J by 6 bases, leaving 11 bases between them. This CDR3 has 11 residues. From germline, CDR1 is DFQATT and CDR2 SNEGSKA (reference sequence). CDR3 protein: CSPLYANEQFF. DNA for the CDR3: TGCAGTCCACTATATGCCAATGAGCAGTTCTTC.

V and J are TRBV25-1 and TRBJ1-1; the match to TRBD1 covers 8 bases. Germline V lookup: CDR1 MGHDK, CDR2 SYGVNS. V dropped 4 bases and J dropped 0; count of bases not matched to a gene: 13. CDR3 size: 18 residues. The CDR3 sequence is CASSGREDRALMNTEAFF. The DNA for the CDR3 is TGTGCCAGCAGTGGGAGGGAGGACAGGGCCTTGATGAACACTGAAGCTTTCTTT.

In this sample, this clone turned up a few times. CDR3 amino acids: CASSQDPAATYNEQFF. The CDR3 DNA reads TGCGCCAGCAGCCAAGACCCAGCGGCCACCTACAATGAGCAGTTCTTC. This chain joins TRBV4-1 and TRBJ2-1; D is possibly TRBD2 (5 bases). V lost 0 bases to trimming and J lost 2 bases, with 11 bases between them. Looked up from germline, CDR1 is MGHRA and CDR2 is YSYEKL. The CDR3 has 16 residues.

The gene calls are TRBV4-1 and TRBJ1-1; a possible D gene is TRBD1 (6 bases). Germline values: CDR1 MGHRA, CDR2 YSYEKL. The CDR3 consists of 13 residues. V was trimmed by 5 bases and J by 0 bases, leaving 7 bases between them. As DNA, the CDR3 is TGCGCCAGCAGCAGGGGGGTGAACACTGAAGCTTTCTTT. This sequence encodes CASSRGVNTEAFF.

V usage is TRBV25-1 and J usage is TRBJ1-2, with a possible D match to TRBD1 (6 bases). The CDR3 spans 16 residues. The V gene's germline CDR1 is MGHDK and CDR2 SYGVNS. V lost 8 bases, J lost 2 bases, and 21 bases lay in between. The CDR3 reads CASSGAGVSRNYGYTF. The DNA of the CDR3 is TGTGCCAGCTCGGGGGCAGGGGTATCCCGAAACTATGGCTACACCTTC.

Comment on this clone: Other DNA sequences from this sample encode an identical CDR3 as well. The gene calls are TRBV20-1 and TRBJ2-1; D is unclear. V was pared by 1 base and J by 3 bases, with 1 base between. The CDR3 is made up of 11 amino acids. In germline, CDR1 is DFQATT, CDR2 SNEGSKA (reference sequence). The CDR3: CSARGYNEQFF. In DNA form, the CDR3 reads TGCAGTGCTAGAGGCTACAATGAGCAGTTCTTC.

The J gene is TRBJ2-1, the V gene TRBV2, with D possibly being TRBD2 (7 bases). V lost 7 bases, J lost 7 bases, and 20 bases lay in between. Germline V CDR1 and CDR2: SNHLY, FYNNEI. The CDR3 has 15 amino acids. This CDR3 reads CASNYGRGLRNEQFF. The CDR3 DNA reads TGTGCCAGCAATTACGGGCGGGGGCTAAGAAATGAGCAGTTCTTC.

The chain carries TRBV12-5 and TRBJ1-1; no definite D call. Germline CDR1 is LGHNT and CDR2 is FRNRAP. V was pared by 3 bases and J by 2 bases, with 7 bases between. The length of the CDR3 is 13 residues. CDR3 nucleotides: TGTGCTAGTGGTTTAGAGGTCAACACTGAAGCTTTCTTT. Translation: CASGLEVNTEAFF.

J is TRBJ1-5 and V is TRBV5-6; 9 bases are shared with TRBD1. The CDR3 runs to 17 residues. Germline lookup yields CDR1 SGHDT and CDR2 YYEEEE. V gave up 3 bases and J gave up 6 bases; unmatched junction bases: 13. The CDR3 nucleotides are TGTGCCAGCAGCTCGCAACAACCGGGACAGGGTAGTCAGCCCCAGCATTTT. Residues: CASSSQQPGQGSQPQHF.

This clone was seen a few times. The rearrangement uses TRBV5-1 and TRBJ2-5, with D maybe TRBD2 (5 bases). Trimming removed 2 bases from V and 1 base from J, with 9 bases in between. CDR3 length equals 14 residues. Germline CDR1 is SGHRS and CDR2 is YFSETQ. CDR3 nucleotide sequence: TGCGCCAGCAGCTTCGGACTCACCCAAGAGACCCAGTACTTC. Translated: CASSFGLTQETQYF.

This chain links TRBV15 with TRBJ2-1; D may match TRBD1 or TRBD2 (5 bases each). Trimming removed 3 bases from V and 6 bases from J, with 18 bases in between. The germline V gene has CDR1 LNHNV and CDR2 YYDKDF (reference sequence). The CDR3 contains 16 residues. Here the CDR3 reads CATSRGSGNGANEQFF. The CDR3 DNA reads TGTGCCACCAGCAGGGGCTCCGGGAATGGGGCCAATGAGCAGTTCTTC. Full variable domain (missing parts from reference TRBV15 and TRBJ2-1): DAMVIQNPRYQVTQFGKPVTLSCSQTLNHNVMYWYQQKSSQAPKLLFHYYDKDFNNEADTPDNFQSRRPNTSFCFLDIRSPGLGDTAMYLCATSRGSGNGANEQFFGPGTRLTVL.

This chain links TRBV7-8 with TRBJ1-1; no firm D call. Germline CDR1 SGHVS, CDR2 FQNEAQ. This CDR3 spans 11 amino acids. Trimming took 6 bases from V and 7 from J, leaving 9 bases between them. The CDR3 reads CASSITVEAFF. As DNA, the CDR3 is TGTGCCAGCAGTATTACCGTTGAAGCTTTCTTT.

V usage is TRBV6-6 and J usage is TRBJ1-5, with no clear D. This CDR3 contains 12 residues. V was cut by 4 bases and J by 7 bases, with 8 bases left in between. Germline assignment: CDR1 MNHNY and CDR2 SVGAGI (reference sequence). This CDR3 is CASSSPGQPQHF. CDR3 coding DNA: TGTGCCAGCAGTTCCCCGGGCCAGCCCCAGCATTTT.

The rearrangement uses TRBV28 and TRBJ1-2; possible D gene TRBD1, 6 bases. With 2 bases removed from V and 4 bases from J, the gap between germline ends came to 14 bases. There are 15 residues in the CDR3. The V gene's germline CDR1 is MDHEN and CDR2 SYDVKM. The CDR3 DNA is TGTGCCAGCAGTTTAAATCAGGGGCCGGGCTATGGCTACACCTTC. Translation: CASSLNQGPGYGYTF.

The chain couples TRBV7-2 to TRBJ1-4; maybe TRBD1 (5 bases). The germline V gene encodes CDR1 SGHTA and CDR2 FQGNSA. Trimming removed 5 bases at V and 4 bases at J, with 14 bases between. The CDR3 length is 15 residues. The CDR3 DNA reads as TGTGCCAGCAGCCCCCAGAACAGGATTAATGAAAAACTGTTTTTT. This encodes CASSPQNRINEKLFF.

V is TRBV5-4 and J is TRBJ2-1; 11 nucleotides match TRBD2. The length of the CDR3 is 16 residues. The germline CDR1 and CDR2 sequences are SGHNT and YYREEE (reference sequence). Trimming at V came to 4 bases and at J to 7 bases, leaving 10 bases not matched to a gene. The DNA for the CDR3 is TGTGCCAGCAGCCCCATGACTAGCGGGGTCTGGAATGAGCAGTTCTTC. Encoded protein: CASSPMTSGVWNEQFF.

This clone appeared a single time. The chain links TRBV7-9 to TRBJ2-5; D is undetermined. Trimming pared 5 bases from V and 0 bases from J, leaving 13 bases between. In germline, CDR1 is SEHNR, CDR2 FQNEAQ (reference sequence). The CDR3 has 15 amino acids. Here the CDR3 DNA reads TGTGCCAGCAGCCCCTCAGCAACGTACCAAGAGACCCAGTACTTC. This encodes CASSPSATYQETQYF.

CDR3 sequence (DNA): TGTGCCAGTAGTATCCAGGAGCAAACGGCAAAACTGTTTTTT. Amino acid sequence: CASSIQEQTAKLFF. V usage is TRBV19 and J usage is TRBJ1-4; no reliable D call. V lost 3 bases to trimming and J lost 10 bases, with 15 bases between them. Germline values: CDR1 LNHDA, CDR2 SQIVND (reference sequence). The length of the CDR3 is 14 residues.

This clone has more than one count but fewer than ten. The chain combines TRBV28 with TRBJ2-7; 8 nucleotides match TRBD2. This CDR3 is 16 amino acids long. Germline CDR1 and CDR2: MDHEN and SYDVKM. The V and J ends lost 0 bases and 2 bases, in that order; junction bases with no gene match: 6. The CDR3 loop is CASSLWVAGRTYEQYF. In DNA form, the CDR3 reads TGTGCCAGCAGTTTATGGGTAGCGGGGCGGACCTACGAGCAGTACTTC. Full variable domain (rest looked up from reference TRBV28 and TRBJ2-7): DVKVTQSSRYLVKRTGEKVFLECVQDMDHENMFWYRQDPGLGLRLIYFSYDVKMKEKGDIPEGYSVSREKKERFSLILESASTNQTSMYLCASSLWVAGRTYEQYFGPGTRLTVT.

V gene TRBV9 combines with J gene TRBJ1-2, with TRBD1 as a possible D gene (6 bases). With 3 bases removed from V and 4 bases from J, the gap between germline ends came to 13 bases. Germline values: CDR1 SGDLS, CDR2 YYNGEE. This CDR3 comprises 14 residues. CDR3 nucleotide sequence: TGTGCCAGCAGCGAGGGCAGGGGCACCTATGGCTACACCTTC. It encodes CASSEGRGTYGYTF.

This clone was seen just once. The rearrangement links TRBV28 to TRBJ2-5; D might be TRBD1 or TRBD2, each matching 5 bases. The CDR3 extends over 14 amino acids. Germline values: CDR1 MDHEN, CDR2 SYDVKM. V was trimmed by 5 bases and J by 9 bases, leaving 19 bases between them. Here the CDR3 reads CASSTSGAILAQYF. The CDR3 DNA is TGTGCCAGCAGTACCTCCGGGGCCATACTGGCCCAGTACTTC.

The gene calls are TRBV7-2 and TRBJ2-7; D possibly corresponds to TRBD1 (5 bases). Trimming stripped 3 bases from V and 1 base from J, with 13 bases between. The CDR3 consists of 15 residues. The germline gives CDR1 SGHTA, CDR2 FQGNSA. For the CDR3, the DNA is TGTGCCAGCAGCTTTAGCCCCGACAGTTCCTACGAGCAGTACTTC. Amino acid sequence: CASSFSPDSSYEQYF.

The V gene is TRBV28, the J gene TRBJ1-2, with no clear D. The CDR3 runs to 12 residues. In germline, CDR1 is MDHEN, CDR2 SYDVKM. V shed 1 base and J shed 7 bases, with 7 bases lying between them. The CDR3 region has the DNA TGTGCCAGCAGTTTATCTGAATTTGGCTACACCTTC. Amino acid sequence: CASSLSEFGYTF.